This T cell receptor (beta chain) was sequenced for a study of blood T cell repertoires in COVID-19. The overall study: Sites across the United States, Italy and Spain contributed samples from acute and convalescent COVID-19.

This CDR3 has 16 residues. Trimming stripped 2 bases from V and 0 bases from J, with 11 bases between. The V gene's germline CDR1 is SEHNR and CDR2 FQNEAQ (reference sequence). Enrolment of Seattle patients took place during active infection, and they were followed longitudinally. Original handling: It was from reference gene primer amplification that nucleated cell counts were estimated. The assay was immunoSEQ multiplex PCR, and TCRdb's table has in-frame clones only and misses some. The V and J calls and the clone size are those of that table, but D and trimming were determined from the DNA. This repertoire shows 84,000 or so clones, just under 80% found once; its top ten account for about 5.7%.

The rearrangement joins TRBV7-9 to TRBJ1-3, with no clear D. The TCR originated in an older man with COVID-19, enrolled during active disease. Specimen: peripheral blood. For the CDR3, the DNA is TGTGCCAGCAGCTTACTTGCGGCAGTCTCTGGAAACACCATATATTTT. As protein: CASSLLAAVSGNTIYF.